One sample yielded the 18 T cell receptor beta chains listed below, sequenced in a study of blood T cells in healthy people across ages. A J-beta primer mix and a sample-barcoded 5' primer were used in a second PCR of roughly 6 to 11 cycles. TCRdb called the 5' RACE reads again in MiXCR, with one record for every CDR3 protein. The data contain roughly 800,000 distinct CDR3 sequences, 25% of them singletons. These data also featured in a second study, about T cells of mothers and their children.

The sequenced sample was blood. The origin of the receptors is a boy aged 10-17 years in good health.

This clonotype has just a few counts. This chain joins TRBV4-1 and TRBJ2-3; TRBD2 is a possible D gene (5 bases). CDR1 MGHRA and CDR2 YSYEKL come from the germline V gene. Trimming took off 0 bases at V and 4 bases at J, with 11 bases between the two ends. The CDR3 is 15 residues long. Written as DNA, the CDR3 is TGCGCCAGCAGCCAAGATATCGCTAGCCCAGATACGCAGTATTTT. It codes for CASSQDIASPDTQYF.

V usage is TRBV28 and J usage is TRBJ2-1; a weak D match, TRBD1 (5 bases). The CDR3 totals 15 residues. Germline values: CDR1 MDHEN, CDR2 SYDVKM. V shed 11 bases and J shed 2 bases, with 19 bases lying between them. CDR3 amino acids: CASSVGPGTYNEQFF. The CDR3 coding sequence is TGTGCCTCCTCAGTTGGGCCAGGGACCTACAATGAGCAGTTCTTC.

The J gene is TRBJ2-5, the V gene TRBV24-1; no clear D gene. Germline loops: CDR1 KGHDR, CDR2 SFDVKD. The CDR3 covers 14 residues. V was clipped by 4 bases and J by 5 bases, with 13 bases between them. CDR3 nucleotides: TGTGCCACCAGTGACCCGAGGCTCGGCGAGACCCAGTACTTC. Amino acids: CATSDPRLGETQYF.

The rearrangement joins TRBV20-1 to TRBJ2-7, with D hard to call. V was cut by 7 bases and J by 5 bases, with 12 bases left in between. This CDR3 is 11 amino acids long. Germline CDR1 DFQATT, CDR2 SNEGSKA (reference sequence). Written as DNA, the CDR3 is TGCAGTGTCCAGGTTTCGGACGAGCAGTACTTC. It is translated as CSVQVSDEQYF.

The rearrangement joins TRBV4-2 to TRBJ2-7, with unresolved D. Germline CDR1 LGHNA, CDR2 YNFKEQ. The CDR3 spans 15 residues. V lost 5 bases to trimming and J lost 3 bases, with 17 bases between them. The CDR3 loop reads CASSFQPGPFYEQYF. CDR3 DNA sequence: TGTGCCAGCAGCTTCCAACCGGGCCCTTTCTACGAGCAGTACTTC.

The chain joins TRBV12-3 or TRBV12-4 to TRBJ2-7, with 7 bases fitting TRBD1. The CDR3 loop spans 14 amino acids. J lost 3 bases, V lost 7 bases, and 9 bases had no gene match. The CDR3 DNA follows: TGTGCCAGCACCAAGGGGGCAGGCAACTACGAGCAGTACTTC. Its translation: CASTKGAGNYEQYF.

The J gene is TRBJ1-1, the V gene TRBV6-5, with 9 bases identical to TRBD1. The V and J ends lost 4 bases and 3 bases, in that order; junction bases with no gene match: 9. This CDR3 region has 16 residues. Germline CDR1 MNHEY, CDR2 SVGAGI. DNA of the CDR3: TGTGCCAGCAGTTGCCCCTGGACAGGGGTGGACACTGAAGCTTTCTTT. It is translated as CASSCPWTGVDTEAFF.

This clonotype was seen a few times. The chain carries TRBV7-9 and TRBJ1-5; D may be TRBD1 (5 bases). The germline V and J ends were trimmed by 1 base and 7 bases, with 5 bases remaining between them. Germline CDR1 reads SEHNR; CDR2 reads FQNEAQ (reference sequence). The CDR3 loop spans 12 amino acids. CDR3 protein: CASSLGQQPQHF. In DNA, the CDR3 is TGTGCCAGCAGCTTAGGACAGCAGCCCCAGCATTTT.

CDR3 nucleotide sequence: TGTGCCAGCAATAGCAGGGGGCGGACAGATACGCAGTATTTT. This encodes CASNSRGRTDTQYF. The chain recombines TRBV2 with TRBJ2-3; TRBD1 matches at 8 bases. Germline lookup yields CDR1 SNHLY and CDR2 FYNNEI. Germline trimming cut 7 bases from V and 3 bases from J; bases unmatched to any gene: 6. The CDR3 sequence is 14 residues long.

V gene TRBV5-6 combines with J gene TRBJ2-7; 7 positions match TRBD2. The CDR3 spans 15 residues. Germline V CDR1 and CDR2: SGHDT, YYEEEE. V dropped 1 base and J dropped 2; count of bases not matched to a gene: 6. CDR3 nucleotides: TGTGCCAGCAGCTTGTTAGCGGGTGCTCCCTACGAGCAGTACTTC. Residues: CASSLLAGAPYEQYF.

Only a few counts were recorded for this clonotype. The V gene is TRBV19, the J gene TRBJ1-2; no clear D. CDR1 is LNHDA and CDR2 is SQIVND in the germline V gene (reference sequence). Trimming took 9 bases from V and 3 from J, leaving 17 bases between them. The CDR3 runs 14 residues. The CDR3 sequence: CASRIFGQDYGYTF. CDR3 bases: TGTGCCAGCAGGATCTTTGGTCAGGACTATGGCTACACCTTC.

This clonotype was seen ten or more times. The chain combines TRBV10-2 with TRBJ1-2, with TRBD1 as a possible D gene (5 bases). Germline CDR1 and CDR2: WSHSY and SAAADI. Trimming pared 7 bases from V and 6 bases from J, leaving 18 bases between. The CDR3 contains 14 residues. CDR3 residues: CASIRAGSVDGYTF. CDR3 bases: TGCGCCAGCATACGGGCAGGGAGTGTCGATGGCTACACCTTC.

The chain is built from TRBV29-1 and TRBJ2-5; possible D gene TRBD2, 6 bases. V was pared by 4 bases and J by 8 bases, with 17 bases between. Germline-derived CDR1 and CDR2 are SQVTM and ANQGSEA. The CDR3 extends over 13 amino acids. The CDR3 coding sequence is TGCAGCGTTGCAGGGAGACTAGTCTCTACCCAGTACTTC. Protein: CSVAGRLVSTQYF.

The chain uses TRBV28 and TRBJ2-5; 7 bases fit TRBD1. The end of the DNA is better explained by TRBJ2-7, so the J call may be wrong. The CDR3 is made up of 16 amino acids. Looked up from germline, CDR1 is MDHEN and CDR2 is SYDVKM. In DNA form, the CDR3 reads TGTGCCAGCAGTTCCCCGGCAGGGGGTGCAGGGTACGAGCAGTACTTC. Amino acids: CASSSPAGGAGYEQYF.

CDR3 DNA sequence: TGCAGCGTTGAATCACCGGGACTCGTCACCGGGGAGCTGTTTTTT. This sequence encodes CSVESPGLVTGELFF. This chain uses TRBV29-1 with TRBJ2-2; possibly TRBD2 for D (6 bases). The CDR3 sequence is 15 residues long. Germline lookup yields CDR1 SQVTM and CDR2 ANQGSEA. Trimming shortened V by 2 bases and J by 4 bases, and 14 bases separated the two germline ends.

The chain is built from TRBV10-3 and TRBJ2-6; D is unclear. Germline CDR1 and CDR2: ENHRY and SYGVKD. This CDR3 region has 17 residues. The V and J ends lost 0 bases and 0 bases respectively, with 9 bases between them. The CDR3 DNA is TGTGCCATCAGTGAGTCGAATTTCGGCTCTGGGGCCAACGTCCTGACTTTC. This codes for CAISESNFGSGANVLTF.

This chain uses TRBV27 with TRBJ2-1; D may be TRBD1 (5 bases). There are 15 residues in the CDR3. Trimming took off 3 bases at V and 3 bases at J, with 12 bases between the two ends. Germline V gene sequence: CDR1 MNHEY, CDR2 SMNVEV (reference sequence). CDR3 DNA sequence: TGTGCCAGCAGTTTTGTCGCTCAGGGCTACAATGAGCAGTTCTTC. It codes for CASSFVAQGYNEQFF.

There are a few counts of this clonotype. The chain employs TRBV6-6 and TRBJ1-4; D not certain. This CDR3 is built from 16 residues. Germline loops: CDR1 MNHNY, CDR2 SVGAGI (reference sequence). V lost 6 bases, J lost 0 bases, and 14 bases lay in between. DNA for the CDR3: TGTGCCAGCAGCCCCACCGACCGAGCAACTAATGAAAAACTGTTTTTT. Protein sequence: CASSPTDRATNEKLFF.